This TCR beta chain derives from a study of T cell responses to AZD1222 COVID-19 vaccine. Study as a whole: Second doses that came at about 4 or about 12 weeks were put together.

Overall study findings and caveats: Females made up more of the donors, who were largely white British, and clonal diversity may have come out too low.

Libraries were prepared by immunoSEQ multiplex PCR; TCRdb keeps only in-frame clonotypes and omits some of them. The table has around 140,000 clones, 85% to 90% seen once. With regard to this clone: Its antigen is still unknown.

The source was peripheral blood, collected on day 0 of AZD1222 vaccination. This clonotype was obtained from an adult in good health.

CDR3 bases: TGTGCCACCAGTAATCAGAACGGAGAGACCCAGTACTTC. Translation gives CATSNQNGETQYF. The chain joins TRBV24-1 to TRBJ2-5; no firm D call. This CDR3 is 13 amino acids long. Germline CDR1 and CDR2: KGHDR and SFDVKD. V was shortened by 6 bases and J by 4 bases, with 11 bases between the two germline ends.